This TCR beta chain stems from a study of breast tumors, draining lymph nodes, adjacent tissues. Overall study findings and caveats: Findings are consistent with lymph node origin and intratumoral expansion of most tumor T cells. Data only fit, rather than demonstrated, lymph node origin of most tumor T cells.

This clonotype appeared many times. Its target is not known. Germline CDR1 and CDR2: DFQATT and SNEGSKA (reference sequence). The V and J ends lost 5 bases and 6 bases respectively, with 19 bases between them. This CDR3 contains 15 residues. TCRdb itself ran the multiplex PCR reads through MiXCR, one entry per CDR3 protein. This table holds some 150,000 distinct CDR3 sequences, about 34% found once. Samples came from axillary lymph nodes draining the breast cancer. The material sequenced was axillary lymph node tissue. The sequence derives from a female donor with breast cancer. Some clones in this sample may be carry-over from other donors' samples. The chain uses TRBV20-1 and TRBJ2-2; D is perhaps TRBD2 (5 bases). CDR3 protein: CSARGQASSAGELFF. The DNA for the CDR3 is TGCAGTGCTCGAGGGCAGGCTAGCAGCGCCGGGGAGCTGTTTTTT.